This TCR beta chain was profiled in a study of T cells in severe cutaneous drug reactions. Study as a whole: Culprit drug assignment used the Naranjo algorithm and the ALDEN algorithm.

On this clonotype: Its antigen is still unknown.

Germline CDR1 KGHDR, CDR2 SFDVKD. This CDR3 contains 14 residues. Study-wide points: A public TCRbeta CDR3 appeared in all seven CBZ-SJS/TEN blister samples, averaging approximately 13%. Carbamazepine-induced Stevens-Johnson syndrome or toxic epidermal necrolysis patients showed strongly raised TRBV12-4, roughly 30% in blister cells and around 5% in PBMC.

Bulk and single-cell libraries used iRepertoire multiplex PCR with TCR subtype-specific primers. Input for bulk TCR libraries: roughly 90-500 ng RNA per sample. Each CDR3 protein gets one entry in TCRdb, which reprocessed the multiplex PCR reads and gives no DNA. The sample table sets out around 20,000 distinct CDR3 sequences. Sequenced patients had Stevens-Johnson syndrome or toxic epidermal necrolysis caused by carbamazepine. Specimen: PBMCs. The sequence was obtained from a human donor with toxic epidermal necrolysis, a severe cutaneous drug reaction. V and J are TRBV24-1 and TRBJ1-2. CDR3 loop: CATSDPSSRHGYTF.